This T cell receptor beta chain was captured by sequencing in a study of cytomegalovirus exposure and HLA in healthy donors. Sequencing was performed with immunoSEQ multiplex PCR; in TCRdb, only in-frame clones are kept and a portion is missing. The sample holds around 120,000 clones; approximately 88% are singletons and the top ten take around 1.9%. CDR1 is MDHEN, CDR2 SYDVKM, per germline. V lost 1 base, J lost 3 bases, and 13 bases lay in between. This CDR3 has 16 residues. The sequence came from a man younger than 35 in good health and CMV-seronegative. Sequencing was performed on PBMCs. The chain employs TRBV28 and TRBJ1-5, with D tentatively TRBD1 (6 bases). As DNA, the CDR3 is TGTGCCAGCAGTTTATTGGCAGGGGCCGACAATCAGCCCCAGCATTTT. This gives the protein CASSLLAGADNQPQHF.